This T cell receptor (beta chain) appears in the sequencing data of a study of blood T cell repertoires in COVID-19 (dated by TCRdb to 2018 to 2021). Notes on the research overall: Samples from collaborators originated in the United States, Italy and Spain and spanned both the acute and convalescent phases of COVID-19. The dataset comprised deeply sampled blood TCRbeta repertoires from subjects exposed to, actively infected with, or recovered from COVID-19. The samples were drawn from the first 160 participants of the ongoing ImmuneRACE study and from over a thousand subjects provided by 6 global collaborators. A de-identified subject ID, COVID-19 status, age in years and sex were almost always included in the sample metadata. The prospective study material was composed of cDNA or gDNA derived from T cells, B-cell-depleted T cells, or PBMCs. Where available, HLA class I and class II types were obtained from metadata supplied by the sample provider rather than from assay-based typing. The repertoires were made available in a free public database intended to serve as a resource for research on the immune response to SARS-CoV-2. On the study overall, not on this receptor specifically: Clinical and demographic metadata were provided uncurated, with the amount varying by source and participant.

Measured from the cysteine to the phenylalanine, the CDR3 is 15 residues long. Only CDR3 DNA remains: 45 bases, in frame from the first base. At the junction V is shortened by 3 bases and J by 10 bases; bases outside the gene matches: 9. According to the germline V gene (reference sequence), CDR1 reads LGHDT and CDR2 reads YNNKEL. In regard to this clone: What antigen it recognizes has not been identified. The record has no base qualities; no much larger clone is one base away.

The immunoSEQ Assay, a bias-controlled multiplex PCR, was used to amplify TCRbeta CDR3 regions from genomic DNA. On the study's bioinformatics: Nucleated cell counts per sample were estimated from amplification of reference gene primers within the assay. To quantify the absolute abundance of each unique TCRbeta CDR3 rearrangement, sequence reads were collapsed and filtered. For each sample, productive Simpson clonality was calculated by taking the square root of Simpson's diversity index across productive rearrangements. Drawn from immuneACCESS, this table holds only the in-frame rearrangements with V and J called that TCRdb kept. Clones are partly lost; checked studies trace under half to an unresolved V gene and leave the rest unexplained. V and J calls and clone size are as listed in that table; D and trimming were resolved from the DNA. Within this sample are about 300,000 clones, with nearly 90% of them counted one time only. 1.5% to 2% of the sample is held by the ten biggest clonotypes.

In Seattle, one collaborating source enrolled patients while the infection was active and tracked those patients longitudinally over the course of disease. Whole blood was collected in K2EDTA tubes by collaborating institutions according to the institutions' own protocols. For TCRbeta analysis, collaborator samples were shipped as frozen whole blood, as isolated PBMCs, or as DNA extracted from either sample type. The source is a woman aged 25 to 39 with COVID-19, enrolled during active disease. Sequencing was carried out using peripheral blood. The sequence is built from TRBV3-1 (or the pseudogene TRBV3-2) and TRBJ1-4; 9 central bases correspond to TRBD1. The DNA is TGTGCCAGCAGCCACACGGGACAGGGATCAAGAAAACTGTTTTTT. This translates into CASSHTGQGSRKLFF.